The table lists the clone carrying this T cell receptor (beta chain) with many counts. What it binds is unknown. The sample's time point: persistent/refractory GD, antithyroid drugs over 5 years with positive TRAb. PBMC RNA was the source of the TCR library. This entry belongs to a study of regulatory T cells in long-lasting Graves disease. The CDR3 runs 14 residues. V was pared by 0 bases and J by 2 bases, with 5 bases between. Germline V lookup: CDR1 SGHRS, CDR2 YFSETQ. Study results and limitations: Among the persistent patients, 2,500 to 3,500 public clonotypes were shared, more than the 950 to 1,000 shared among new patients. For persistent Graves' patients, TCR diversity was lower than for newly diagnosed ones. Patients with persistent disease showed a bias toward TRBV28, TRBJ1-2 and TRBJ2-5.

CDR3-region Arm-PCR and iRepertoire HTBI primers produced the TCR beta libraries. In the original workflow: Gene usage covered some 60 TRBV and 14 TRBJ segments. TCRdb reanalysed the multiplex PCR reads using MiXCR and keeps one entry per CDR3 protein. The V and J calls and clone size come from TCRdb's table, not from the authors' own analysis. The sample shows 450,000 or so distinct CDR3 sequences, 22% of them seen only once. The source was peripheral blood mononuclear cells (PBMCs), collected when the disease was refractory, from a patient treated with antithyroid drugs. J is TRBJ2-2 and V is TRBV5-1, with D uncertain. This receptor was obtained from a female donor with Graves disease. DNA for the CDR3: TGCGCCAGCAGCTTGGCTCTAAACACCGGGGAGCTGTTTTTT. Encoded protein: CASSLALNTGELFF.